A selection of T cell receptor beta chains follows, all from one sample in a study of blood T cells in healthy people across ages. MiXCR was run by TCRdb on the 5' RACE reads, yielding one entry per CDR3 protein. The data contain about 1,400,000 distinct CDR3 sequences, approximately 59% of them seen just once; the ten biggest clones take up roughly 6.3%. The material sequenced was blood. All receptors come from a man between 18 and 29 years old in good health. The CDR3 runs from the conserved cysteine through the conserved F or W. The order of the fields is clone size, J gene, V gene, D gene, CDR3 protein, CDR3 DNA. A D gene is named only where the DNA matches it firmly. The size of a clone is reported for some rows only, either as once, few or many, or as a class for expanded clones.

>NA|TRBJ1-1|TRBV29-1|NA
CSVKEDTEAFF
TGCAGCGTGAAGGAGGACACTGAAGCTTTCTTT
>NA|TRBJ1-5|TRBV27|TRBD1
CASSSGQGGYNQPQHF
TGTGCCAGCAGTTCAGGACAGGGGGGCTACAATCAGCCCCAGCATTTT
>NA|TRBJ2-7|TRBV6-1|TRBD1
CASSEGGQVYNEQYF
TGTGCCAGCAGTGAAGGGGGACAGGTTTACAATGAGCAGTACTTC
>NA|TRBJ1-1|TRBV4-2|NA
CASRGQLMNTEAFF
TGTGCCAGCAGGGGACAACTCATGAACACTGAAGCTTTCTTT
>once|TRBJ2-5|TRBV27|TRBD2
CASSPGTSGRREQYF
TGTGCCAGCAGTCCCGGGACTAGCGGGAGGCGGGAGCAGTACTTC
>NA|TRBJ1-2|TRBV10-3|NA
CAISEGLRSGYGYTF
TGTGCCATCAGTGAGGGTCTCCGGTCGGGCTATGGCTACACCTTC
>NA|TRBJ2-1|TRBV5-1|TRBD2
CASSFEAGVTNEQFF
TGCGCCAGCAGCTTCGAAGCGGGAGTCACGAATGAGCAGTTCTTC
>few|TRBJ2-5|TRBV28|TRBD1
CASIGTGHIQETQYF
TGTGCCAGCATCGGGACAGGGCACATTCAAGAGACCCAGTACTTC
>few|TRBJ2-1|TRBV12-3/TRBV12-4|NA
CASLAQGLSNEQFF
TGTGCCTCCCTGGCGCAGGGGCTTTCCAATGAGCAGTTCTTC
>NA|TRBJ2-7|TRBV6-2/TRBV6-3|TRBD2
CASRRPGTSDYEQYF
TGTGCCAGCAGAAGACCCGGGACTAGCGACTACGAGCAGTACTTC
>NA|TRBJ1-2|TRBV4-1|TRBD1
CASSRGTGGGYTF
TGCGCCAGCAGCCGCGGGACAGGCGGAGGCTACACCTTC
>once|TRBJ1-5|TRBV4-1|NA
CASSQVPTDYSNQPQHF
TGCGCCAGCAGCCAAGTCCCCACAGATTATAGCAATCAGCCCCAGCATTTT